This passage covers 24 T cell receptor beta chains from one sample sequenced in a study of Graves' ophthalmopathy and Graves' hyperthyroidism. Scientists amplified the TCR beta CDR3 regions from RNA transcripts. The library came from an HTBI-primed first-round RT-PCR and a second-round multiplex PCR. TCRdb re-analysed the multiplex PCR reads in MiXCR, keeping a single row per CDR3 protein. The sample lists about 210,000 distinct CDR3 sequences; around 28% were seen once. Sequencing used peripheral blood. These receptors were collected from a man between 45 and 60 years old with Graves' ophthalmopathy.

This clonotype was recorded at least ten times. This sequence joins TRBV11-2 and TRBJ2-5, with D perhaps TRBD2 (6 bases). This CDR3 spans 14 amino acids. Per the germline V gene, CDR1 is SGHAT and CDR2 is FQNNGV. The V end was cut by 3 bases, the J end by 7 bases, with 15 bases between. The DNA of the CDR3 is TGTGCCAGCAGCTTCGAAGCAGGGCGGGGGACCCAGTACTTC. Translating gives CASSFEAGRGTQYF.

This clonotype was found many times. The chain carries TRBV5-1 and TRBJ1-2; TRBD1 might be the D (5 bases). Germline lookup yields CDR1 SGHRS and CDR2 YFSETQ. The CDR3 totals 13 residues. V lost 0 bases and J 2 bases, leaving 5 bases between the germline ends. The CDR3 loop reads CASSLGDNYGYTF. DNA for the CDR3: TGCGCCAGCAGCTTGGGGGACAACTATGGCTACACCTTC. The whole variable domain, filled in from reference TRBV5-1 and TRBJ1-2, reads KAGVTQTPRYLIKTRGQQVTLSCSPISGHRSVSWYQQTPGQGLQFLFEYFSETQRNKGNFPGRFSGRQFSNSRSEMNVSTLELGDSALYLCASSLGDNYGYTFGSGTRLTVV.

The chain combines TRBV5-8 with TRBJ2-7, with TRBD2 as a possible D gene (5 bases). V was pared by 2 bases and J by 6 bases, with 9 bases between. The germline V gene encodes CDR1 SGHTS and CDR2 YDEGEE. This CDR3 spans 12 amino acids. The CDR3 spells CASSLPGFEQYF. The CDR3 nucleotides read TGTGCCAGCAGCTTACCGGGGTTCGAGCAGTACTTC.

This clonotype was recorded many times. The CDR3 here is CSAGTGGTEAFF. The CDR3 DNA reads as TGCAGCGCGGGGACAGGGGGGACTGAAGCTTTCTTT. V is TRBV29-1 and J is TRBJ1-1; 11 nucleotides agree with TRBD1. The CDR3 runs 12 residues. The germline V gene has CDR1 SQVTM and CDR2 ANQGSEA. The V segment lost 7 bases and the J segment 5 bases; nucleotides outside the gene matches: 3.

This clonotype occurred many times. CDR3 sequence (DNA): TGTGCCAGCAACTCGGGCCTCCTCACTGAAGCTTTCTTT. This encodes CASNSGLLTEAFF. The chain carries TRBV11-2 and TRBJ1-1; unclear D gene. The V gene's germline CDR1 is SGHAT and CDR2 FQNNGV. Trimming shortened V by 7 bases and J by 4 bases, and 13 bases separated the two germline ends. CDR3 length equals 13 residues.

The rearrangement links TRBV5-1 to TRBJ2-2; D gene ambiguous. Germline CDR1 SGHRS, CDR2 YFSETQ. The CDR3 runs to 14 residues. Trimming removed 4 bases at V and 5 bases at J, with 12 bases between. The CDR3 DNA is TGCGCCAGCAGCCCCCGGTTGGGGACCGGGGAGCTGTTTTTT. It translates to CASSPRLGTGELFF.

J is TRBJ2-7 and V is TRBV7-2; D perhaps matches TRBD1 (7 bases). The CDR3 extends over 13 amino acids. V was pared by 5 bases and J by 4 bases, with 12 bases between. Germline CDR1 is SGHTA and CDR2 is FQGNSA. The CDR3 spells CASSPGGPYEQYF. CDR3 coding DNA: TGTGCCAGCAGCCCAGGGGGGCCATACGAGCAGTACTTC.

This clonotype was detected many times. The chain is built from TRBV5-1 and TRBJ2-5, with 8 nucleotides matching TRBD1. There are 14 residues in the CDR3. V was clipped by 4 bases and J by 4 bases; unmatched bases: 6. CDR1 is SGHRS and CDR2 is YFSETQ in the germline V gene. The CDR3 DNA reads as TGCGCCAGCAGCAAGGACAGGGAAAGAGAGACCCAGTACTTC. It translates to CASSKDRERETQYF.

The gene calls are TRBV24-1 and TRBJ1-5; the D is unclear. Germline loops: CDR1 KGHDR, CDR2 SFDVKD. V was cut by 5 bases and J by 3 bases, with 7 bases left in between. This CDR3 is built from 13 residues. The CDR3 DNA is TGTGCCACCAGTGGTCAGGACAATCAGCCCCAGCATTTT. It codes for CATSGQDNQPQHF.

The rearrangement uses TRBV5-1 and TRBJ1-5; no definite D call. In germline, CDR1 is SGHRS, CDR2 YFSETQ. The CDR3 length is 13 residues. V dropped 2 bases and J dropped 7 bases, with 10 bases sitting between them. CDR3 sequence reads: CASSFYRGQPQHF. CDR3 in DNA: TGCGCCAGCAGCTTTTACAGAGGGCAGCCCCAGCATTTT.

This clonotype was detected many times. V gene TRBV10-3 combines with J gene TRBJ1-1, with D possibly TRBD1 on 6 matching bases. Germline assignment: CDR1 ENHRY and CDR2 SYGVKD. Between the trimmed V and J ends, which lost 4 bases and 1 base, there was a span of 19 bases. The length of the CDR3 is 17 residues. DNA of the CDR3: TGTGCCATCAGTGGAAACGAGGGACAAGCCAGGAACACTGAAGCTTTCTTT. Translated: CAISGNEGQARNTEAFF.

This clonotype was seen at least ten times. The genes are TRBV20-1 and TRBJ2-7, with D perhaps TRBD2 (6 bases). Germline values: CDR1 DFQATT, CDR2 SNEGSKA (reference sequence). Deletions cut 5 bases from V and 1 base from J, with 12 bases between. This CDR3 is built from 13 residues. The CDR3 loop is CSALYRESYEQYF. The CDR3 coding sequence is TGCAGTGCTTTGTACCGGGAGTCCTACGAGCAGTACTTC.

The V call is TRBV12-3 or TRBV12-4, the J call TRBJ2-5; D gene uncertain. CDR3 length equals 14 residues. V shed 3 bases and J shed 3 bases, with 11 bases lying between them. CDR3 nucleotide sequence: TGTGCCAGCAGTTTCGGCTCGATAAAAGAGACCCAGTACTTC. Translation: CASSFGSIKETQYF.

This clonotype was seen repeatedly, ten times or more. The V call is TRBV29-1, the J call TRBJ2-7, with 7 bases that match TRBD2. Germline CDR1 and CDR2: SQVTM and ANQGSEA. V was pared by 6 bases and J by 6 bases, with 14 bases of the junction left unmatched. The CDR3 contains 14 residues. CDR3 residues: CSVLSGAGDGEQYF. CDR3 nucleotides: TGCAGCGTCCTCAGCGGTGCGGGGGATGGCGAGCAGTACTTC.

The table lists this clonotype with many counts. The chain employs TRBV28 and TRBJ1-2; no clear D. Deletions cut 5 bases from V and 7 bases from J, with 11 bases between. The CDR3 totals 12 residues. Germline lookup yields CDR1 MDHEN and CDR2 SYDVKM. CDR3 in DNA: TGTGCCAGCAGTCCAGGACTCGGTGGCTACACCTTC. Its protein is CASSPGLGGYTF.

This clonotype has ten or more counts. The chain couples TRBV11-2 to TRBJ2-7; D is uncertain. The CDR3 contains 14 residues. Trimming left V 5 bases short and J 6 bases short, with 17 bases between. Germline V gene data show CDR1 as SGHAT and CDR2 as FQNNGV. The CDR3 is CASSRFWNLGEQYF. The CDR3 nucleotides are TGTGCCAGCAGCCGCTTCTGGAACCTTGGCGAGCAGTACTTC. Filled out from reference TRBV11-2 and TRBJ2-7, the complete variable domain reads EAGVAQSPRYKIIEKRQSVAFWCNPISGHATLYWYQQILGQGPKLLIQFQNNGVVDDSQLPKDRFSAERLKGVDSTLKIQPAKLEDSAVYLCASSRFWNLGEQYFGPGTRLTVT.

J is TRBJ1-1 and V is TRBV7-2, with D unresolved. CDR3 length equals 13 residues. From germline, CDR1 is SGHTA and CDR2 FQGNSA. The V and J ends lost 5 bases and 3 bases respectively, with 10 bases between them. The CDR3, as DNA: TGTGCCAGCAGCCTCCATATGGACACTGAAGCTTTCTTT. It translates to CASSLHMDTEAFF. Drawing the rest from reference TRBV7-2 and TRBJ1-1, the complete variable domain is GAGVSQSPSNKVTEKGKDVELRCDPISGHTALYWYRQSLGQGLEFLIYFQGNSAPDKSGLPSDRFSAERTGGSVSTLTIQRTQQEDSAVYLCASSLHMDTEAFFGQGTRLTVV.

This sequence joins TRBV28 and TRBJ2-5, with 8 bases identical to TRBD1. The length of the CDR3 is 16 residues. The V segment lost 6 bases and the J segment 5 bases; nucleotides outside the gene matches: 14. The germline CDR1 and CDR2 sequences are MDHEN and SYDVKM. The CDR3 reads CASRTARGPSLETQYF. The CDR3 DNA follows: TGTGCCAGCAGAACGGCCAGGGGGCCAAGTTTGGAGACCCAGTACTTC.

Ten or more counts support this clonotype. The genes are TRBV7-8 and TRBJ2-7, with 9 bases fitting TRBD1. The CDR3 extends over 15 amino acids. Germline CDR1 and CDR2: SGHVS and FQNEAQ. V shed 5 bases, J shed 3 bases, and the junction held 8 bases outside the gene matches. The CDR3 region has the DNA TGTGCCAGCAGCGCGCGGCCGGGACAGGGCTACGAGCAGTACTTC. Translating gives CASSARPGQGYEQYF.

This clonotype was detected many times. The J gene is TRBJ1-6, the V gene TRBV19; possible D gene TRBD1, 6 bases. The V gene's germline CDR1 is LNHDA and CDR2 SQIVND (reference sequence). Trimming removed 6 bases from V and 7 bases from J, with 13 bases in between. CDR3 size: 14 residues. CDR3 protein: CASRVKTGNSPLHF. CDR3 DNA sequence: TGTGCCAGTAGAGTAAAAACAGGGAATTCACCCCTCCACTTT.

This clonotype was seen many times. At one of its ends the junction is not consistent with the germline gene, which may arise from a read error. The V gene is TRBV12-3 or TRBV12-4, the J gene TRBJ2-2, with 7 bases matching TRBD1. This CDR3 comprises 14 residues. CDR3 residues: CASSLTGTAGELVF. The CDR3 DNA sequence: TGTGCCAGCAGTTTGACAGGGACAGCCGGGGAGCTGGTTTTT.

The rearrangement links TRBV7-2 to TRBJ2-5, with 7 bases identical to TRBD1. The J segment lost 3 bases and the V segment lost 8 bases, leaving 15 bases of the junction unmatched. This CDR3 is built from 16 residues. The V gene's germline CDR1 is SGHTA and CDR2 FQGNSA. CDR3 sequence reads: CASCKGAGGGEETQYF. CDR3 bases: TGTGCCAGCTGCAAGGGGGCAGGAGGAGGTGAAGAGACCCAGTACTTC.

This clonotype was picked up many times. The rearrangement uses TRBV7-2 and TRBJ2-5; tentative D call: TRBD2 (5 bases). The CDR3 spans 13 residues. Germline V gene data show CDR1 as SGHTA and CDR2 as FQGNSA. V dropped 6 bases and J dropped 5 bases, with 13 bases sitting between them. CDR3 in amino acids: CASRGSGDETQYF. The CDR3 coding sequence is TGTGCCAGCAGGGGGAGTGGAGATGAGACCCAGTACTTC.

This clonotype was found many times. This sequence joins TRBV4-2 and TRBJ2-5, with D uncertain. Germline-derived CDR1 and CDR2 are LGHNA and YNFKEQ. The V end lost 0 bases, the J end lost 5 bases, and 16 bases lay between the germline ends. This CDR3 spans 16 amino acids. The CDR3 is CASSQEASPAPETQYF. In DNA, the CDR3 is TGTGCCAGCAGCCAAGAAGCGTCCCCTGCTCCGGAGACCCAGTACTTC.